The 31 T cell receptor beta chains listed next were all sequenced from one sample in a study of T cell clonality in common variable immunodeficiency. Some clones are missing from TCRdb's copy, which holds only in-frame ones; the method was immunoSEQ multiplex PCR. Sampling found around 50,000 clones, none seen once. Sequenced sample: peripheral blood mononuclear cells. These receptors were taken from a person aged 18 to 75 in good health.

In its sample, this clone was seen many times. The sequenced fragment ends 3 residues before the CDR3 boundary, so the rest is inferred from the germline J gene. The chain employs TRBV6-2 or TRBV6-3 and TRBJ2-5; TRBD2 might be the D (5 bases). The CDR3 is 16 residues long. The V and J ends lost 4 bases and 4 bases respectively, with 19 bases between them. Germline values: CDR1 MNHEY, CDR2 SVGEGT. The sequenced part of the CDR3 DNA is TGTGCCAGCAGTTCCCTGAGGGCTAGCTCCCGAGAGACC. It is translated as CASSSLRASSRET. The CDR3 reads in full as CASSSLRASSRETQYF.

This clone was detected a few times. The sequenced fragment ends 3 residues before the CDR3 boundary, so the rest is inferred from the germline J gene. The chain is built from TRBV19 and TRBJ2-1; TRBD2 matches 9 bases. The V segment lost 0 bases and the J segment 5 bases; nucleotides outside the gene matches: 8. The CDR3 has 17 amino acids. Germline loops: CDR1 LNHDA, CDR2 SQIVND (reference sequence). CDR3 amino acids: CASSIDHAGGPHNEQFF. The part of the CDR3 DNA that was read is TGTGCCAGTAGTATAGATCACGCGGGGGGGCCGCACAATGAG.

This clone came up many times. The CDR3 is cut off 3 residues early in the read; its end comes from the germline J gene. The chain employs TRBV19 and TRBJ2-7; 15 bases fit TRBD2. Germline CDR1 and CDR2: LNHDA and SQIVND (reference sequence). The ends lost 5 bases at V and 2 bases at J; junction bases unmatched: 7. This CDR3 region has 17 residues. Incomplete CDR3 DNA: TGTGCCAGTAGTTGGACTAGCGGGAGGGAGACTACCTACGAG. Protein product: CASSWTSGRETTYE. The whole CDR3 reads CASSWTSGRETTYEQYF. Full variable domain (rest looked up from reference TRBV19 and TRBJ2-7): DGGITQSPKYLFRKEGQNVTLSCEQNLNHDAMYWYRQDPGQGLRLIYYSQIVNDFQKGDIAEGYSVSREKKESFPLTVTSAQKNPTAFYLCASSWTSGRETTYEQYFGPGTRLTVT.

This clone was seen at least ten times. The observed sequence ends 3 residues before the CDR3 terminus, with the missing tail filled in from the germline J gene. The chain couples TRBV20-1 to TRBJ2-2; D possibly corresponds to TRBD2 (7 bases). Trimming took 3 bases from V and 2 from J, leaving 19 bases between them. This CDR3 is built from 17 residues. Germline CDR1 is DFQATT and CDR2 is SNEGSKA (reference sequence). CDR3 DNA, as far as it was read: TGCAGTGCTAGGGGAGGGGGACACAAGTTTAACACCGGGGAG. Encoded protein: CSARGGGHKFNTGE. The whole CDR3 region reads CSARGGGHKFNTGELFF.

At least ten counts were recorded for this clone. The read falls 3 residues short of the CDR3 end, and the missing part is taken from the germline J gene. The V gene is TRBV20-1, the J gene TRBJ1-6; D might be TRBD1 (5 bases). This CDR3 has 13 amino acids. The germline V gene has CDR1 DFQATT and CDR2 SNEGSKA (reference sequence). The V gene lost 3 bases and the J gene lost 7 bases, with 10 bases spanning the gap. The CDR3: CSASPRVNSPLHF. The part of the CDR3 DNA that was read is TGCAGTGCTAGTCCCAGGGTCAATTCACCC.

The table lists this clone with many counts. The read ends 3 residues shy of where the CDR3 ends; the end is completed using the germline J gene. The chain couples TRBV19 to TRBJ1-1; 7 positions match TRBD1. Germline lookup yields CDR1 LNHDA and CDR2 SQIVND (reference sequence). The CDR3 sequence is 12 residues long. J gave up 6 bases and V 5 bases, and 3 bases lay outside the gene matches. The CDR3 bases that were read are TGTGCCAGTAGTGACAGGGACCCTGAA. Translated, it gives CASSDRDPE. The entire CDR3 reads CASSDRDPEAFF. The full variable domain, rest sourced from reference TRBV19 and TRBJ1-1, is DGGITQSPKYLFRKEGQNVTLSCEQNLNHDAMYWYRQDPGQGLRLIYYSQIVNDFQKGDIAEGYSVSREKKESFPLTVTSAQKNPTAFYLCASSDRDPEAFFGQGTRLTVV.

In its sample, this clone was seen many times. The CDR3 end lies 3 residues beyond the end of the read and is filled in from the germline J gene. The chain combines TRBV20-1 with TRBJ1-5, with a weak D call TRBD1 (5 bases). The V and J ends lost 6 bases and 7 bases respectively, with 16 bases between them. Germline assignment: CDR1 DFQATT and CDR2 SNEGSKA (reference sequence). This CDR3 contains 13 residues. CDR3 protein: CSAEGRGGQPQHF. CDR3 bases read: TGCAGTGCGGAAGGGAGGGGAGGCCAGCCC.

This clone has a count of ten or more. The read comes to an end 3 residues before the CDR3 does, leaving the germline J gene to fill in the end. This sequence joins TRBV20-1 and TRBJ2-1; 12 bases fit TRBD2. The CDR3 extends over 20 amino acids. CDR1 is DFQATT and CDR2 is SNEGSKA in the germline V gene (reference sequence). V lost 5 bases and J lost 3; bases outside the gene matches: 20. The CDR3 here is CSALKPVGLAGKLVYNEQFF. The part of the CDR3 DNA that was read is TGCAGTGCTCTAAAGCCGGTCGGACTAGCGGGGAAGTTGGTCTACAATGAG.

This clone came up many times. From the germline J gene comes the end of the CDR3, since the read stops 3 residues before it. This chain connects TRBV14 to TRBJ2-7; 7 bases match TRBD2. The ends lost 2 bases at V and 4 bases at J; junction bases unmatched: 17. CDR1 is SGHDN, CDR2 FVKESK, per germline. The CDR3 runs 18 residues. Incomplete CDR3 DNA: TGTGCCAGCAGCCAATTACCTCTGGCTAGCGGCGTACTTTACGAG. It specifies CASSQLPLASGVLYE. The full CDR3 protein reads CASSQLPLASGVLYEQYF.

This clone showed up just a few times. The missing CDR3 end, 3 residues past where the read stops, is filled in from the germline J gene. The same CDR3 arises from other DNA sequences in this sample as well. The chain has TRBV7-6 and TRBJ2-2; D is uncertain. The CDR3 sequence is 15 residues long. Looked up from germline, CDR1 is SGHVS and CDR2 is FNYEAQ. The CDR3 here is CASSLSLATNEKLFF. The covered CDR3 bases are TGTGCCAGCAGCTTGAGTCTCGCAACTAATGAAAAG.

This clone was seen many times. The DNA ends 3 residues before the CDR3 does, and the rest of the CDR3 is filled in from the germline J gene. The chain employs TRBV7-8 and TRBJ1-2; TRBD1 might be the D (5 bases). The length of the CDR3 is 15 residues. CDR1 and CDR2 (germline): SGHVS, FQNEAQ. The germline V and J ends were trimmed by 1 base and 5 bases, with 14 bases remaining between them. The CDR3 protein is CASSLVLSGNYGYTF. The sequenced CDR3 bases are TGTGCCAGCAGCTTAGTCCTCTCAGGGAATTATGGC.

In regard to this clone: One end of the junction does not line up with germline, which may come from a read error. The read is 3 residues too short to cover the CDR3 end, so that end is filled in from the germline J gene. Distinct nucleotide sequences in the sample also encode this CDR3. This chain uses TRBV19 with TRBJ2-3; D remains unclear. CDR3 length: 14 residues. Germline V lookup: CDR1 LNHDA, CDR2 SQIVND (reference sequence). The sequenced part of the CDR3 DNA is TGTGCCAGCAGTATAACTGGCGGCCAAGAGACG. Residues: CASSITGGQET. The entire CDR3 is CASSITGGQETQYF. Based on the CDR3 plus reference TRBV19 and TRBJ2-3, the full variable domain is DGGITQSPKYLFRKEGQNVTLSCEQNLNHDAMYWYRQDPGQGLRLIYYSQIVNDFQKGDIAEGYSVSREKKESFPLTVTSAQKNPTAFYLCASSITGGQETQYFGPGTRLTVL.

In the case of this clone: The DNA ends 3 residues before the CDR3 does, and the rest of the CDR3 is filled in from the germline J gene. The chain is built from TRBV2 and TRBJ2-1; the match to TRBD2 covers 11 bases. The V gene end was trimmed by 8 bases and the J gene end by 8 bases; junction bases not matched to a gene: 8. There are 14 residues in the CDR3. Germline lookup yields CDR1 SNHLY and CDR2 FYNNEI. CDR3 sequence: CASPGLAVYDEQFF. The covered CDR3 bases are TGTGCCAGCCCGGGACTAGCGGTATACGATGAG.

Many counts were recorded for this clone. With the read ending 3 residues before the CDR3 end, the germline J gene is used to fill in that end. The chain employs TRBV6-1 and TRBJ1-5, with 10 bases fitting TRBD1. The CDR3 runs 15 residues. The J segment lost 9 bases and the V segment lost 4 bases, leaving 9 bases of the junction unmatched. The germline CDR1 and CDR2 sequences are MNHNS and SASEGT. CDR3 DNA, as far as it was read: TGTGCCAGCAGTGCCCTGGGGACAGGGGAGGTGCCC. It encodes CASSALGTGEVP. The CDR3, in full, reads CASSALGTGEVPQHF.

This clone was seen a few times. The sequenced fragment ends 3 residues before the CDR3 boundary, so the rest is inferred from the germline J gene. The chain is built from TRBV11-1 and TRBJ1-2, with 7 nucleotides matching TRBD1. The germline CDR1 and CDR2 sequences are SGHAT and FQDESV (reference sequence). V lost 5 bases to trimming and J lost 6 bases; unmatched junction nucleotides: 6. The CDR3 extends over 13 amino acids. Partial CDR3 DNA: TGTGCCAGCAGCCGGGCCACAGGGGATGGC. Protein sequence: CASSRATGDG. The complete CDR3 protein is CASSRATGDGYTF.

This clone appeared a few times. The sequence runs out 3 residues before the end of the CDR3; the remainder is reconstructed from the germline J gene. This chain uses TRBV2 with TRBJ1-2; 7 nucleotides match TRBD1. Germline V gene data show CDR1 as SNHLY and CDR2 as FYNNEI. J gave up 6 bases and V 6 bases, and 7 bases lay outside the gene matches. The CDR3 covers 13 residues. CDR3 sequence: CASSADRANGYTF. CDR3 DNA, as far as it was read: TGTGCCAGCAGCGCCGACAGGGCAAATGGC.

This clone has ten or more counts. Coverage ceases 3 residues before the CDR3 finishes, and the germline J gene fills in the end. The chain joins TRBV6-2 or TRBV6-3 to TRBJ2-3; D unclear. V lost 5 bases to trimming and J lost 2 bases, with 11 bases between them. This CDR3 spans 14 amino acids. The germline gives CDR1 MNHEY, CDR2 SVGEGT. CDR3: CASSGGRITDTQYF. Incomplete CDR3 DNA: TGTGCCAGCAGTGGCGGCAGAATCACAGATACG.

This clone was counted ten times or more. The CDR3 end is not reached by the read, which stops 3 residues before it; the germline J gene fills it in. The V and J genes are TRBV12-3 or TRBV12-4 and TRBJ2-5, with D possibly being TRBD1 (5 bases). V lost 3 bases and J 5 bases, leaving 13 bases between the germline ends. The CDR3 is made up of 14 amino acids. The covered CDR3 bases are TGTGCCAGCAGTTTTGCAGGGTTCCGGGAGACC. Translating gives CASSFAGFRET. The whole CDR3 is CASSFAGFRETQYF.

This clone appeared many times. The read ends 3 residues early relative to the CDR3; the germline J gene fills the gap. The chain is built from TRBV29-1 and TRBJ2-1; 8 positions match TRBD2. The germline gives CDR1 SQVTM, CDR2 ANQGSEA. This CDR3 spans 16 amino acids. V dropped 1 base and J dropped 5; count of bases not matched to a gene: 10. CDR3 DNA, as far as it was read: TGCAGCGTTGAAGGGGTAAGCGGGAGCGGCCACAATGAG. Protein sequence: CSVEGVSGSGHNE. The whole CDR3 sequence reads CSVEGVSGSGHNEQFF.

This clone was observed many times. The CDR3 is CASSPGLAGGPSSYNEQFF. The part of the CDR3 DNA that was read is TGTGCCAGCTCACCCGGACTAGCGGGAGGGCCGAGCTCCTACAATGAG. The chain carries TRBV18 and TRBJ2-1, with 15 bases matching TRBD2. The read gets to within 3 residues of the CDR3 end, and the germline J gene fills in the rest. CDR1 is KGHSH, CDR2 LQKENI, per germline. V was pared by 3 bases and J by 0 bases, with 6 bases of the junction left unmatched. This CDR3 region has 19 residues.

Ten or more counts support this clone. The read ends 3 residues early relative to the CDR3; the germline J gene fills the gap. V and J are TRBV7-2 and TRBJ2-5; 7 bases line up with TRBD1. The J segment lost 3 bases and the V segment lost 6 bases, leaving 10 bases of the junction unmatched. Germline V lookup: CDR1 SGHTA, CDR2 FQGNSA. This CDR3 is 15 amino acids long. The sequenced CDR3 bases are TGTGCCAGCAGTCCGTTGGGGACAGTTAAAGAGACC. Its translation is CASSPLGTVKET. The whole CDR3 reads CASSPLGTVKETQYF. The full variable domain, with the rest looked up from reference TRBV7-2 and TRBJ2-5, is GAGVSQSPSNKVTEKGKDVELRCDPISGHTALYWYRQSLGQGLEFLIYFQGNSAPDKSGLPSDRFSAERTGGSVSTLTIQRTQQEDSAVYLCASSPLGTVKETQYFGPGTRLLVL.

This clone occurred a few times. With the read ending 3 residues before the CDR3 end, the germline J gene is used to fill in that end. The chain recombines TRBV7-2 with TRBJ1-1, with D tentatively TRBD1 (5 bases). The CDR3 extends over 16 amino acids. Germline V gene sequence: CDR1 SGHTA, CDR2 FQGNSA. With 0 bases removed from V and 3 bases from J, the gap between germline ends came to 14 bases. Here the CDR3 reads CASSLALLGGYTEAFF. The sequenced part of the CDR3 DNA is TGTGCCAGCAGCTTAGCGCTCCTGGGGGGGTACACTGAA.

This clone was detected ten times or more. With the read ending 3 residues before the CDR3 end, the germline J gene is used to fill in that end. The chain is built from TRBV14 and TRBJ1-5; D call uncertain. V was shortened by 4 bases and J by 2 bases, with 12 bases between the two germline ends. Germline CDR1 and CDR2: SGHDN and FVKESK. This CDR3 is 15 amino acids long. Partial CDR3 DNA: TGTGCCAGCAGCCCGGGAGACGGGGGCAATCAGCCC. This sequence encodes CASSPGDGGNQP. The full-length CDR3 reads as CASSPGDGGNQPQHF.

At least ten counts were recorded for this clone. The read comes to an end 3 residues before the CDR3 does, leaving the germline J gene to fill in the end. The chain couples TRBV5-6 to TRBJ1-2, with 9 bases that match TRBD1. Germline CDR1 and CDR2: SGHDT and YYEEEE. J was trimmed by 2 bases and V by 2 bases; bases with no gene match: 4. The CDR3 covers 15 residues. The part of the CDR3 DNA that was read is TGTGCCAGCAGCTTCCGGGACAGGGTAAACTATGGC. Residues: CASSFRDRVNYG. The entire CDR3 protein reads CASSFRDRVNYGYTF.

This clone was observed a handful of times. Different DNA sequences within this sample yield the same CDR3. CDR3 residues: CASSPQTKGAGNSPLHF. CDR3 DNA, as far as it was read: TGTGCCAGCTCACCTCAGACAAAGGGGGCAGGTAATTCACCC. The J gene is TRBJ1-6, the V gene TRBV18; 7 bases fit TRBD1. Read coverage stops 3 residues before the CDR3 terminus; the germline J gene supplies the remainder. The CDR3 is 17 amino acids. Germline CDR1 and CDR2: KGHSH and LQKENI. With V trimmed by 3 bases and J by 6 bases, 11 bases remained unmatched.

Only a few counts were recorded for this clone. The observed sequence ends 3 residues before the CDR3 terminus, with the missing tail filled in from the germline J gene. This chain links TRBV19 with TRBJ2-7; weak D call: TRBD1 (6 bases). The CDR3 covers 13 residues. Germline CDR1 is LNHDA and CDR2 is SQIVND (reference sequence). The V gene lost 7 bases and the J gene lost 3 bases, with 13 bases spanning the gap. Here the CDR3 reads CASKALDSYEQYF. The covered CDR3 bases are TGTGCCAGTAAAGCGCTGGACAGCTACGAG.

This clone was seen repeatedly, ten times or more. Compared with germline, one end of the junction differs, possibly owing to a read error. The CDR3 end lies 3 residues beyond the end of the read and is filled in from the germline J gene. This sequence joins TRBV4-2 and TRBJ1-5; the match to TRBD1 covers 7 bases. This CDR3 has 15 amino acids. From germline, CDR1 is LGHNA and CDR2 YNFKEQ. The CDR3 bases that were read are TGCGCCAGCAGCCTCAGACAGGGCCTGGGTCAGCCC. It codes for CASSLRQGLGQP. The full CDR3 reads CASSLRQGLGQPQHF.

This clone has more than one count but fewer than ten. The read falls 3 residues short of the CDR3 end, and the missing part is taken from the germline J gene. The chain couples TRBV19 to TRBJ1-4; D is perhaps TRBD1 (6 bases). Trimming removed 3 bases from V and 6 bases from J, with 14 bases in between. This CDR3 has 15 amino acids. In germline, CDR1 is LNHDA, CDR2 SQIVND (reference sequence). Here the CDR3 reads CASSMGAGVDEKLFF. The DNA read from the CDR3 is TGTGCCAGTAGTATGGGGGCAGGGGTGGATGAAAAA.

About this clone: With the read ending 3 residues before the CDR3 end, the germline J gene is used to fill in that end. The V gene is TRBV5-1, the J gene TRBJ2-1; 12 bases fit TRBD2. This CDR3 spans 17 amino acids. CDR1 is SGHRS and CDR2 is YFSETQ in the germline V gene. V lost 0 bases and J lost 4; bases outside the gene matches: 5. Here the CDR3 reads CASSLVGGTSGYNEQFF. The DNA read from the CDR3 is TGCGCCAGCAGCTTGGTGGGCGGGACTAGCGGGTACAATGAG.

The sample holds many counts of this clone. At one boundary the junction diverges from the germline segment, which might be a read error. The CDR3 goes on 3 residues after the read ends, and that part is filled in from the germline J gene. This chain links TRBV4-2 with TRBJ2-3, with 7 bases lining up with TRBD2. The CDR3 has 17 amino acids. CDR1 and CDR2 (germline): LGHNA, YNFKEQ. CDR3 DNA, as far as it was read: TGCGCCAGCAGCCAAGAAACGGGGGGAGGGAGCACAGATACG. Residues: CASSQETGGGSTDT. In full, the CDR3 is CASSQETGGGSTDTQYF.

Many counts were recorded for this clone. With the read ending 3 residues before the CDR3 end, the germline J gene is used to fill in that end. The chain links TRBV19 to TRBJ2-7; weak D call: TRBD1 (5 bases). This CDR3 has 15 residues. In germline, CDR1 is LNHDA, CDR2 SQIVND (reference sequence). Trimming cost V 9 bases and J 2 bases, with 20 bases left between them. The CDR3 loop is CASSSWGGKTYEQYF. The covered CDR3 bases are TGTGCCAGCTCCAGTTGGGGCGGAAAGACCTACGAG.